A selection of T cell receptor beta chains follows, all from one sample in a study of cytomegalovirus exposure and HLA in healthy donors. The repertoire was sequenced with immunoSEQ multiplex PCR; TCRdb's copy has only in-frame clones and lacks some. In the table there are 150,000 to 200,000 clones, 75% to 90% of which are singletons. The specimen was PBMCs. These receptor sequences come from a male donor in good health and CMV-seropositive. Both conserved end residues are part of each CDR3. The order of the fields is clone size, J gene, V gene, CDR3 protein. A row's size may be missing; if present it is once, few, many or a size class.

size: NA; J: TRBJ2-2; V: TRBV18; CDR3: CASSGTSGSTGELFF
size: NA; J: TRBJ1-5; V: TRBV7-9; CDR3: CSSSPPGGEINNQPQHF
size: NA; J: NA; V: TRBV4-3; CDR3: CASSPTSGSAYEQYF
size: NA; J: TRBJ2-7; V: TRBV25-1; CDR3: CASSVESSYEQYF
size: NA; J: TRBJ2-3; V: TRBV5-8; CDR3: CASSTPGQGATDTQYF
size: NA; J: TRBJ2-7; V: TRBV7-2; CDR3: CASRTSDRFYEQYF
size: NA; J: TRBJ1-3; V: TRBV6-4; CDR3: CASSSTADSGNTIYF
size: NA; J: TRBJ1-5; V: TRBV7-9; CDR3: CSSSLARQGSQPQHF
size: NA; J: TRBJ2-7; V: TRBV25-1; CDR3: CASSGRGLVYEQYF
size: NA; J: TRBJ2-4; V: TRBV19; CDR3: CASSKQGAGAKNIQYF
size: NA; J: TRBJ2-7; V: TRBV7-2; CDR3: CASSWASEQYF
size: NA; J: TRBJ1-2; V: TRBV13; CDR3: CASRAGQGTGGSYGYTF
size: NA; J: TRBJ2-1; V: TRBV9; CDR3: CASSVERGTPYNEQFF
size: NA; J: TRBJ1-1; V: TRBV7-9; CDR3: CASTPRGGGTEAFF
size: NA; J: TRBJ2-4; V: TRBV27; CDR3: CASMGASLSKNIQYF
size: NA; J: TRBJ2-5; V: TRBV9; CDR3: CASSVETVLAGPQETQYF
size: NA; J: TRBJ2-7; V: TRBV6-5; CDR3: CASRSGQGAEQYF
size: NA; J: TRBJ2-3; V: TRBV7-9; CDR3: CSSSSIAGGRTDTQYF
size: NA; J: TRBJ2-1; V: TRBV7-9; CDR3: CSSSFKNEQFF
size: NA; J: TRBJ2-5; V: TRBV4-3; CDR3: CASRKTSGSTWETQYF
size: few; J: TRBJ2-1; V: TRBV7-9; CDR3: CASSLPQLNEQFF
size: once; J: TRBJ2-7; V: TRBV27; CDR3: CASSPIGDRAYEQYF
size: few; J: TRBJ1-2; V: TRBV27; CDR3: CASSFNPTGVNYGYTF
size: few; J: TRBJ1-3; V: TRBV5-1; CDR3: CASSFSSGDGNTIYF
size: NA; J: TRBJ1-2; V: TRBV30; CDR3: CAWKAAPYGYTF
size: NA; J: TRBJ1-1; V: TRBV30; CDR3: CACRGQGIGEAFF
size: few; J: TRBJ1-1; V: TRBV4-3; CDR3: CASSQDPDTHTEAFF
size: NA; J: TRBJ1-6; V: TRBV6-1; CDR3: CASSESYSLNSPLHF